Below are 23 T cell receptor beta chains sequenced from a single sample in a study of PD-1 blockade in classical Hodgkin lymphoma (dated by TCRdb to about 2020). The sample's time point label, decoded: cycle 2 day 1 (C2D1) of nivolumab. Relapse after autologous stem cell transplantation had occurred in all trial patients, and cohorts A, B and C were distinguished by prior brentuximab vedotin exposure. Library creation used the immunoSEQ multiplex PCR assay. Here the immuneACCESS table is served through TCRdb, limited to in-frame sequences with V and J called. Missing clones are a known gap in these copies; in checked studies unresolved V genes cover under half, and the rest lacks a known reason. This sample gives 100,000 or so clones in total; around 89% of them show up just once. About 6.4% of the sample belongs to the ten largest clones. Source: peripheral blood mononuclear cells (PBMCs), taken before the second cycle of nivolumab. These receptors came from a human donor with classical Hodgkin lymphoma.

The CDR3: CASSLGGMGTQYF. The CDR3 region has the DNA TGTGCCAGCAGCTTAGGGGGAATGGGTACGCAGTATTTT. The chain uses TRBV11-2 and TRBJ2-3; D gene ambiguous. CDR1 is SGHAT and CDR2 is FQNNGV in the germline V gene. The CDR3 consists of 13 residues. Trimming cost V 1 base and J 8 bases, with 10 bases left between them. The whole variable domain, remainder taken from reference TRBV11-2 and TRBJ2-3, is EAGVAQSPRYKIIEKRQSVAFWCNPISGHATLYWYQQILGQGPKLLIQFQNNGVVDDSQLPKDRFSAERLKGVDSTLKIQPAKLEDSAVYLCASSLGGMGTQYFGPGTRLTVL.

This clone was detected only a few times. CDR3 residues: CASSFSTGSGANVLTF. For the CDR3, the DNA is TGTGCCAGCAGCTTCTCAACGGGGTCTGGGGCCAACGTCCTGACTTTC. J is TRBJ2-6 and V is TRBV11-2, with D possibly TRBD2 on 5 matching bases. Germline V gene sequence: CDR1 SGHAT, CDR2 FQNNGV. This CDR3 has 16 residues. V was clipped by 3 bases and J by 1 base, with 10 bases between them.

This clone occurred once. The V call is TRBV4-1, the J call TRBJ2-1; possible D gene TRBD1, 6 bases. The CDR3 has 15 amino acids. V lost 2 bases and J lost 4, with 12 bases in between. Germline V gives CDR1 MGHRA, CDR2 YSYEKL. CDR3 in amino acids: CASSQMAGEYNEQFF. DNA of the CDR3: TGCGCCAGCAGCCAAATGGCAGGGGAGTACAATGAGCAGTTCTTC.

CDR3 DNA sequence: TGTGCCAGCAGCTCAATGACTAGCGGGGGCAATGAGCAGTTCTTC. It encodes CASSSMTSGGNEQFF. This chain connects TRBV11-2 to TRBJ2-1; 12 bases align to TRBD2. Germline CDR1 SGHAT, CDR2 FQNNGV. This CDR3 is built from 15 residues. Trimming at V came to 4 bases and at J to 6 bases, leaving 4 bases not matched to a gene.

J is TRBJ2-2 and V is TRBV19; D not certain. Germline CDR1 reads LNHDA; CDR2 reads SQIVND (reference sequence). V gave up 4 bases and J gave up 4 bases, with 22 bases separating them. The CDR3 is 18 residues long. The CDR3, as DNA: TGTGCCAGTAGTACCTCTAAAAATCAGGTCCCCAGCACCGGGGAGCTGTTTTTT. Amino acids: CASSTSKNQVPSTGELFF.

The rearrangement links TRBV15 to TRBJ2-3; D unresolved. V was cut by 0 bases and J by 5 bases, with 9 bases left in between. This CDR3 region has 14 residues. CDR1 LNHNV and CDR2 YYDKDF come from the germline V gene (reference sequence). In DNA form, the CDR3 reads TGTGCCACCAGCAGAGATCGGTCCGTAGATACGCAGTATTTT. Translated, it gives CATSRDRSVDTQYF.

J is TRBJ1-5 and V is TRBV5-3, with D hard to call. TRBV5-3 is given ORF status, its function remaining uncertain. V lost 3 bases and J lost 0, with 19 bases in between. The CDR3 covers 18 residues. The CDR3 spells CARSCSWSDHHSNQPQHF. The CDR3 DNA follows: TGTGCCAGAAGCTGCTCGTGGTCGGACCACCATAGCAATCAGCCCCAGCATTTT.

This clone occurred once. The chain recombines TRBV27 with TRBJ2-1; 9 bases fit TRBD1. The CDR3 loop spans 15 amino acids. The germline V gene has CDR1 MNHEY and CDR2 SMNVEV (reference sequence). J gave up 6 bases and V 4 bases, and 7 bases lay outside the gene matches. The CDR3 DNA reads as TGTGCCAGCAGTTCACAGGGGGCGGTTCGCAATGAGCAGTTCTTC. This gives the protein CASSSQGAVRNEQFF.

V is TRBV6-4 and J is TRBJ1-1, with D unresolved. The germline V gene encodes CDR1 MRHNA and CDR2 SNTAGT. V was cut by 6 bases and J by 1 base, with 9 bases left in between. The CDR3 runs to 13 residues. The CDR3 region has the DNA TGTGCCAGCAGCCTGGACGGGAACACTGAAGCTTTCTTT. Protein: CASSLDGNTEAFF.

J is TRBJ1-4 and V is TRBV19; D is perhaps TRBD1 (5 bases). Germline CDR1 and CDR2: LNHDA and SQIVND (reference sequence). V dropped 9 bases and J dropped 8 bases, with 19 bases sitting between them. The CDR3 sequence is 14 residues long. The DNA for the CDR3 is TGTGCCAGCAATCTGGGACTGGCGGAGGAAAAACTGTTTTTT. Residues: CASNLGLAEEKLFF.

This rearrangement joins TRBV16 to TRBJ2-2; TRBD1 matches at 7 bases. With V trimmed by 0 bases and J by 2 bases, 6 bases remained unmatched. CDR1 is KGHSY, CDR2 FQNENV, per germline. The CDR3 spans 17 residues. CDR3 coding DNA: TGTGCCAGCAGCCAATCGACGCAGGGGGTTAACACCGGGGAGCTGTTTTTT. Translation: CASSQSTQGVNTGELFF.

The V and J genes are TRBV11-2 and TRBJ2-2; D is unresolved. Per germline, CDR1 SGHAT and CDR2 FQNNGV. The CDR3 has 11 amino acids. Trimming took off 3 bases at V and 6 bases at J, with 2 bases between the two ends. This CDR3 reads CASSLPGELFF. Written as DNA, the CDR3 is TGTGCCAGCAGCTTGCCCGGGGAGCTGTTTTTT. The complete variable domain, with remaining parts taken from reference TRBV11-2 and TRBJ2-2, reads EAGVAQSPRYKIIEKRQSVAFWCNPISGHATLYWYQQILGQGPKLLIQFQNNGVVDDSQLPKDRFSAERLKGVDSTLKIQPAKLEDSAVYLCASSLPGELFFGEGSRLTVL.

The gene calls are TRBV7-2 and TRBJ2-1; 11 bases line up with TRBD2. This CDR3 contains 17 residues. Germline V CDR1 and CDR2: SGHTA, FQGNSA. The V gene end was trimmed by 5 bases and the J gene end by 4 bases; junction bases not matched to a gene: 10. CDR3 DNA: TGTGCCAGCAGCCCCGGGGTAGCGGGGGGGACTTACAATGAGCAGTTCTTC. Translated, it gives CASSPGVAGGTYNEQFF.

This rearrangement joins TRBV19 to TRBJ2-3, with no clear D. Trimming cost V 10 bases and J 0 bases, with 8 bases left between them. Germline V gene data show CDR1 as LNHDA and CDR2 as SQIVND (reference sequence). CDR3 length equals 12 residues. The CDR3 nucleotides are TGTGCCACTAAGTCTAGCACAGATACGCAGTATTTT. This translates into CATKSSTDTQYF.

The rearrangement links TRBV7-6 to TRBJ2-3, with TRBD2 as a possible D gene (6 bases). Trimming left V 1 base short and J 5 bases short, with 13 bases between. The CDR3 is made up of 15 amino acids. CDR1 is SGHVS, CDR2 FNYEAQ, per germline. CDR3: CASSLVRASVDTQYF. The CDR3 DNA sequence: TGTGCCAGCAGCTTAGTTCGCGCTAGCGTAGATACGCAGTATTTT.

The rearrangement links TRBV11-2 to TRBJ2-7, with 10 bases matching TRBD2. The junction had 4 bases not matched to a gene; V was cut back by 2 bases and J by 3 bases. The CDR3 is 15 amino acids. CDR1 and CDR2 from the germline V gene are SGHAT and FQNNGV. CDR3 sequence reads: CASSLSSGGDYEQYF. CDR3 DNA sequence: TGTGCCAGCAGCTTATCAAGCGGGGGGGACTACGAGCAGTACTTC. The full variable domain, rest sourced from reference TRBV11-2 and TRBJ2-7, is EAGVAQSPRYKIIEKRQSVAFWCNPISGHATLYWYQQILGQGPKLLIQFQNNGVVDDSQLPKDRFSAERLKGVDSTLKIQPAKLEDSAVYLCASSLSSGGDYEQYFGPGTRLTVT.

V is TRBV5-1 and J is TRBJ2-5, with 8 bases aligning to TRBD1. The CDR3 extends over 14 amino acids. Germline CDR1 is SGHRS and CDR2 is YFSETQ. J lost 2 bases, V lost 6 bases, and 6 bases had no gene match. The CDR3 sequence is CASKRTGLQETQYF. The CDR3 DNA sequence: TGCGCCAGCAAGCGGACAGGGCTACAAGAGACCCAGTACTTC.

The V call is TRBV28, the J call TRBJ1-4; possibly TRBD1 for D (5 bases). The CDR3 covers 17 residues. V gave up 1 base and J gave up 8 bases, with 20 bases separating them. CDR1 MDHEN and CDR2 SYDVKM come from the germline V gene. In DNA form, the CDR3 reads TGTGCCAGCAGTTTATCATACTGGGGGGTCGGAGGGGAAAAACTGTTTTTT. Protein: CASSLSYWGVGGEKLFF. The full variable domain, in which reference TRBV28 and TRBJ1-4 provide the parts outside the CDR3, is DVKVTQSSRYLVKRTGEKVFLECVQDMDHENMFWYRQDPGLGLRLIYFSYDVKMKEKGDIPEGYSVSREKKERFSLILESASTNQTSMYLCASSLSYWGVGGEKLFFGSGTQLSVL.

The chain links TRBV7-2 to TRBJ2-1; 7 bases are shared with TRBD2. V shed 4 bases and J 2 bases; nucleotides not matched to a gene: 5. Germline lookup yields CDR1 SGHTA and CDR2 FQGNSA. There are 15 residues in the CDR3. CDR3 nucleotide sequence: TGTGCCAGCAGCTCCTGGGGGGGGACCTACAATGAGCAGTTCTTC. This encodes CASSSWGGTYNEQFF.

This chain uses TRBV27 with TRBJ2-5; D is unresolved. In germline, CDR1 is MNHEY, CDR2 SMNVEV (reference sequence). There are 14 residues in the CDR3. With 1 base removed from V and 1 base from J, the gap between germline ends came to 7 bases. The CDR3: CASSLWLGQETQYF. In DNA form, the CDR3 reads TGTGCCAGCAGTTTATGGCTAGGCCAAGAGACCCAGTACTTC.

The chain couples TRBV6-6 to TRBJ1-1; 10 positions agree with TRBD1. With V trimmed by 5 bases and J by 6 bases, 3 bases remained unmatched. Per germline, CDR1 MNHNY and CDR2 SVGAGI (reference sequence). The CDR3 totals 13 residues. CDR3 residues: CASSPGQGAEAFF. DNA for the CDR3: TGTGCCAGCAGTCCTGGACAGGGGGCTGAAGCTTTCTTT.

The chain links TRBV6-5 to TRBJ2-1; no reliable D call. The CDR3 is made up of 14 amino acids. Trimming shortened V by 7 bases and J by 0 bases, and 10 bases separated the two germline ends. Per the germline V gene, CDR1 is MNHEY and CDR2 is SVGAGI. CDR3 amino acids: CASTYKSSYNEQFF. Written as DNA, the CDR3 is TGTGCCAGCACCTACAAGAGCTCCTACAATGAGCAGTTCTTC.

The chain couples TRBV5-6 to TRBJ2-5; 11 positions match TRBD2. With 4 bases clipped from V and 5 bases from J, the junction kept 7 bases outside the gene matches. The CDR3 contains 15 residues. Germline V gene data show CDR1 as SGHDT and CDR2 as YYEEEE. The CDR3 DNA sequence: TGTGCCAGCAGCCTTAGCGGGGGGGCCTGGGAGACCCAGTACTTC. Its protein is CASSLSGGAWETQYF.